This entry lists 25 T cell receptor beta chains sequenced from one sample in a study of cytomegalovirus exposure and HLA in healthy donors. The PCR was carried out with 60 Vbeta primers and 13 Jbeta primers. The repertoire was sequenced with immunoSEQ multiplex PCR; TCRdb's copy has only in-frame clones and lacks some. In the table there are under 95,000 clones, around three quarters of which are singletons. Sequences were obtained from PBMCs. These receptors all stem from a male donor in good health and CMV-seronegative.

This clone was counted between two and nine times. The V gene is TRBV6-5, the J gene TRBJ1-1; 10 nucleotides match TRBD1. Germline assignment: CDR1 MNHEY and CDR2 SVGAGI. V trimming: 3 bases; J trimming: 4 bases; junction bases outside the gene matches: 5. The CDR3 is made up of 15 amino acids. This CDR3 reads CASSYGRTGGTEAFF. CDR3 in DNA: TGTGCCAGCAGTTATGGTAGGACAGGGGGCACTGAAGCTTTCTTT.

The chain combines TRBV6-6 with TRBJ1-2; possibly TRBD1 for D (5 bases). The CDR3 runs 11 residues. Trimming pared 6 bases from V and 8 bases from J, leaving 10 bases between. Germline V gene sequence: CDR1 MNHNY, CDR2 SVGAGI (reference sequence). CDR3 sequence (DNA): TGTGCCAGCAGCCCAACAGGAGGCTACACCTTC. Translation gives CASSPTGGYTF.

V is TRBV28 and J is TRBJ2-1; 7 bases are shared with TRBD2. From germline, CDR1 is MDHEN and CDR2 SYDVKM. The CDR3 has 17 residues. J was trimmed by 6 bases and V by 5 bases; bases with no gene match: 16. DNA of the CDR3: TGTGCCAGCAGTCCAACCCTCAGCGGGATCGGGCGCAATGAGCAGTTCTTC. Translating gives CASSPTLSGIGRNEQFF.

This clone occurred once. The chain is built from TRBV28 and TRBJ2-7; TRBD2 is a possible D gene (6 bases). There are 13 residues in the CDR3. Trimming left V 6 bases short and J 6 bases short, with 15 bases between. Germline V lookup: CDR1 MDHEN, CDR2 SYDVKM. The CDR3 nucleotides read TGTGCCAGCAGCCCCGCCGGGCGGGGCGAGCAGTACTTC. It translates to CASSPAGRGEQYF.

This chain links TRBV5-1 with TRBJ1-1, with TRBD1 matching 7 bases. The CDR3 extends over 15 amino acids. V dropped 1 base and J dropped 1; count of bases not matched to a gene: 4. Germline CDR1 reads SGHRS; CDR2 reads YFSETQ. CDR3 in amino acids: CASSLRDSKNTEAFF. The DNA of the CDR3 is TGCGCCAGCAGCTTGAGGGACAGCAAGAACACTGAAGCTTTCTTT. The variable domain in full, with the rest retrieved from reference TRBV5-1 and TRBJ1-1, is KAGVTQTPRYLIKTRGQQVTLSCSPISGHRSVSWYQQTPGQGLQFLFEYFSETQRNKGNFPGRFSGRQFSNSRSEMNVSTLELGDSALYLCASSLRDSKNTEAFFGQGTRLTVV.

The genes are TRBV7-2 and TRBJ1-3, with 7 nucleotides matching TRBD1. The CDR3 runs 15 residues. The trim removed 5 bases at V and 0 bases at J, leaving 4 bases unmatched. CDR1 and CDR2 from the germline V gene are SGHTA and FQGNSA. In nucleotides, the CDR3 is TGTGCCAGCAGCCCCGGACAGGTCTCTGGAAACACCATATATTTT. Its protein is CASSPGQVSGNTIYF.

V and J are TRBV9 and TRBJ2-5; weak D call: TRBD2 (6 bases). The V and J ends lost 0 bases and 4 bases respectively, with 13 bases between them. The CDR3 runs 15 residues. Germline CDR1 reads SGDLS; CDR2 reads YYNGEE. Here the CDR3 reads CASSVAGDIGETQYF. CDR3 DNA sequence: TGTGCCAGCAGCGTAGCGGGGGATATTGGAGAGACCCAGTACTTC.

The V and J genes are TRBV2 and TRBJ2-7; maybe TRBD1 (5 bases). The CDR3 is 14 residues long. CDR1 and CDR2 from the germline V gene are SNHLY and FYNNEI. Trimming removed 0 bases from V and 6 bases from J, with 12 bases in between. CDR3 sequence (DNA): TGTGCCAGCAGTGAAGCTTGGCAGGGTTCCGAGCAGTACTTC. Translation: CASSEAWQGSEQYF.

This clone came up a few times. The chain joins TRBV6-5 to TRBJ1-1; possible D gene TRBD1, 5 bases. There are 13 residues in the CDR3. CDR1 is MNHEY, CDR2 SVGAGI, per germline. V dropped 5 bases and J dropped 0 bases, with 7 bases sitting between them. In nucleotides, the CDR3 is TGTGCCAGCAGTCGACAGTTGAACACTGAAGCTTTCTTT. It is translated as CASSRQLNTEAFF.

This chain uses TRBV2 with TRBJ2-1; TRBD2 matches at 10 bases. The V gene end was trimmed by 5 bases and the J gene end by 4 bases; junction bases not matched to a gene: 8. Germline values: CDR1 SNHLY, CDR2 FYNNEI. This CDR3 region has 16 residues. The CDR3 bases are TGTGCCAGCAGTATTCGGACTAGCGGAAATTACAATGAGCAGTTCTTC. The encoded protein is CASSIRTSGNYNEQFF.

This chain connects TRBV30 to TRBJ2-2, with a weak D call TRBD1 (5 bases). The CDR3 runs 15 residues. The V end was cut by 4 bases, the J end by 0 bases, with 12 bases between. Germline V gives CDR1 GTSNPN, CDR2 SVGIG (reference sequence). The CDR3 nucleotides are TGTGCCTGGACCGACAGAACCACGAACACCGGGGAGCTGTTTTTT. Its protein product is CAWTDRTTNTGELFF.

This clone is a singleton in its sample. This sequence joins TRBV7-2 and TRBJ2-7, with TRBD2 matching 9 bases. The germline V gene has CDR1 SGHTA and CDR2 FQGNSA. The CDR3 loop spans 15 amino acids. Unmatched junction bases numbered 5, after V lost 3 bases and J lost 2 bases. The CDR3 loop reads CASSFLAGGPYEQYF. The DNA for the CDR3 is TGTGCCAGCAGCTTCCTGGCGGGGGGGCCCTACGAGCAGTACTTC. The complete variable domain, with remaining parts taken from reference TRBV7-2 and TRBJ2-7, reads GAGVSQSPSNKVTEKGKDVELRCDPISGHTALYWYRQSLGQGLEFLIYFQGNSAPDKSGLPSDRFSAERTGGSVSTLTIQRTQQEDSAVYLCASSFLAGGPYEQYFGPGTRLTVT.

The chain joins TRBV2 to TRBJ1-1, with TRBD1 as a possible D gene (6 bases). The V end was cut by 7 bases, the J end by 5 bases, with 14 bases between. The length of the CDR3 is 13 residues. Germline CDR1 and CDR2: SNHLY and FYNNEI. This CDR3 reads CASTTRGGTEAFF. The CDR3 coding sequence is TGTGCCAGCACCACCAGGGGTGGAACTGAAGCTTTCTTT. The full variable domain, in which reference TRBV2 and TRBJ1-1 provide the parts outside the CDR3, is EPEVTQTPSHQVTQMGQEVILRCVPISNHLYFYWYRQILGQKVEFLVSFYNNEISEKSEIFDDQFSVERPDGSNFTLKIRSTKLEDSAMYFCASTTRGGTEAFFGQGTRLTVV.

V usage is TRBV25-1 and J usage is TRBJ2-7; D ambiguous. V was trimmed by 3 bases and J by 3 bases, leaving 3 bases between them. CDR1 is MGHDK, CDR2 SYGVNS, per germline. The CDR3 has 11 amino acids. CDR3 in DNA: TGTGCCAGCAGTGATTACTACGAGCAGTACTTC. This translates into CASSDYYEQYF.

This clone has more than one count but fewer than ten. The chain employs TRBV7-9 and TRBJ2-7; 7 positions match TRBD1. The CDR3 spans 17 residues. CDR1 and CDR2 (germline): SEHNR, FQNEAQ (reference sequence). The V segment lost 3 bases and the J segment 4 bases; nucleotides outside the gene matches: 15. The CDR3 DNA sequence: TGTGCCAGCAGCTTGGGGGACAGCTTTTCCTTAGTTTACGAGCAGTACTTC. Protein: CASSLGDSFSLVYEQYF. Complete variable domain (other parts from reference TRBV7-9 and TRBJ2-7): DTGVSQNPRHKITKRGQNVTFRCDPISEHNRLYWYRQTLGQGPEFLTYFQNEAQLEKSRLLSDRFSAERPKGSFSTLEIQRTEQGDSAMYLCASSLGDSFSLVYEQYFGPGTRLTVT.

V is TRBV5-1 and J is TRBJ1-2; 7 positions agree with TRBD1. The J segment lost 5 bases and the V segment lost 4 bases, leaving 11 bases of the junction unmatched. Germline CDR1 reads SGHRS; CDR2 reads YFSETQ. There are 15 residues in the CDR3. CDR3 in DNA: TGCGCCAGCAGCCCTGGACAAGGGGGCGAGTATGGCTACACCTTC. Its translation: CASSPGQGGEYGYTF.

The V call is TRBV28, the J call TRBJ2-7; D unresolved. Per the germline V gene, CDR1 is MDHEN and CDR2 is SYDVKM. With 5 bases removed from V and 2 bases from J, the gap between germline ends came to 10 bases. There are 13 residues in the CDR3. The CDR3 loop is CASSAPSTYEQYF. The DNA of the CDR3 is TGTGCCAGCAGTGCCCCCAGTACCTACGAGCAGTACTTC. Using reference TRBV28 and TRBJ2-7 for the parts outside the CDR3, the full variable domain is DVKVTQSSRYLVKRTGEKVFLECVQDMDHENMFWYRQDPGLGLRLIYFSYDVKMKEKGDIPEGYSVSREKKERFSLILESASTNQTSMYLCASSAPSTYEQYFGPGTRLTVT.

This clone was seen only once. The chain is built from TRBV2 and TRBJ2-1; 12 nucleotides agree with TRBD2. The CDR3 extends over 16 amino acids. Germline CDR1 SNHLY, CDR2 FYNNEI. The V segment lost 8 bases and the J segment 7 bases; nucleotides outside the gene matches: 12. The CDR3 here is CASVGAGLAGNNEQFF. The DNA for the CDR3 is TGTGCCAGCGTCGGGGCCGGACTAGCGGGAAATAATGAGCAGTTCTTC. Filled out from reference TRBV2 and TRBJ2-1, the complete variable domain reads EPEVTQTPSHQVTQMGQEVILRCVPISNHLYFYWYRQILGQKVEFLVSFYNNEISEKSEIFDDQFSVERPDGSNFTLKIRSTKLEDSAMYFCASVGAGLAGNNEQFFGPGTRLTVL.

This clone was detected only a few times. CDR3 region: CASPPLAGGTYEQYF. The CDR3 nucleotides are TGTGCCAGCCCTCCCCTGGCGGGAGGTACCTACGAGCAGTACTTC. V usage is TRBV6-1 and J usage is TRBJ2-7; 8 bases line up with TRBD2. CDR1 is MNHNS and CDR2 is SASEGT in the germline V gene. V dropped 8 bases and J dropped 2; count of bases not matched to a gene: 11. The CDR3 is 15 residues long.

The chain couples TRBV29-1 to TRBJ2-5, with 7 positions matching TRBD1. Germline values: CDR1 SQVTM, CDR2 ANQGSEA. There are 12 residues in the CDR3. J lost 11 bases, V lost 6 bases, and 12 bases had no gene match. CDR3 nucleotide sequence: TGCAGCGTAACGACAGGGATGAATGAGCAGTACTTC. It yields the protein CSVTTGMNEQYF.

The chain has TRBV6-5 and TRBJ2-7, with D tentatively TRBD2 (5 bases). The germline V and J ends were trimmed by 2 bases and 3 bases, with 11 bases remaining between them. CDR1 is MNHEY, CDR2 SVGAGI, per germline. This CDR3 region has 14 residues. Here the CDR3 reads CASSYDRRDYEQYF. The CDR3 DNA is TGTGCCAGCAGTTACGATCGACGGGACTACGAGCAGTACTTC.

This clone was found once. The J gene is TRBJ1-4, the V gene TRBV18, with D hard to call. The CDR3 totals 14 residues. Germline CDR1 reads KGHSH; CDR2 reads LQKENI. V was shortened by 3 bases and J by 8 bases, with 13 bases between the two germline ends. This chain's CDR3 is CASSPRDTFEKLFF. The CDR3 DNA follows: TGTGCCAGCTCACCGAGAGACACGTTCGAAAAACTGTTTTTT.

V gene TRBV10-3 combines with J gene TRBJ1-2, with a tentative D call TRBD1 (5 bases). CDR1 and CDR2 from the germline V gene are ENHRY and SYGVKD. The CDR3 sequence is 13 residues long. V lost 10 bases to trimming and J lost 3 bases, with 15 bases between them. CDR3 region: CATGLDKDYGYTF. In DNA, the CDR3 is TGTGCCACCGGGTTGGACAAGGACTATGGCTACACCTTC.

This chain connects TRBV19 to TRBJ1-1, with a tentative D call TRBD1 (5 bases). The germline V and J ends were trimmed by 5 bases and 2 bases, with 12 bases remaining between them. Per the germline V gene, CDR1 is LNHDA and CDR2 is SQIVND (reference sequence). This CDR3 is built from 14 residues. The CDR3 is CASSRDFGNTEAFF. The CDR3 region has the DNA TGTGCCAGTAGTCGGGACTTTGGAAACACTGAAGCTTTCTTT.

This clone showed up just a few times. The V and J genes are TRBV7-6 and TRBJ2-3, with D unclear. CDR3 length: 15 amino acids. The germline V and J ends were trimmed by 4 bases and 4 bases, with 15 bases remaining between them. CDR1 is SGHVS, CDR2 FNYEAQ, per germline. DNA for the CDR3: TGTGCCAGCAGCTCTGCCGCGAGGATCGCAGATACGCAGTATTTT. As protein: CASSSAARIADTQYF.